This TCR beta chain was obtained from a study of CD8 T cells in ankylosing spondylitis. Overall study results and limits: Reports say disease-linked clones showed up significantly more in matched ankylosing spondylitis synovial fluid. Among TCR beta sequences, a motif of eight highly homologous variants appeared characteristic of ankylosing spondylitis blood.

Generation of TCR beta libraries employed quantitative 5'-RACE incorporating molecular barcodes. TCRdb re-called the 5' RACE reads with MiXCR, one entry per CDR3 protein. The repertoire has roughly 150,000 distinct CDR3 sequences, around a third of them found once; the top ten carry about 5.5%. Worth noting for this clonotype: Its antigen is currently unknown.

Looked up from germline, CDR1 is SGHVS and CDR2 is FQNEAQ. CDR3 size: 13 residues. Trimming took 4 bases from V and 3 from J, leaving 10 bases between them. The V call is TRBV7-8, the J call TRBJ2-7, with D possibly matching TRBD2 (6 bases). What was sequenced was synovial fluid, either unsorted or a sorted T cell fraction (not recorded which). The sequence came from a male donor with ankylosing spondylitis. This CDR3 is CASSSLGGYEQYF. CDR3 DNA sequence: TGTGCCAGCAGCTCCCTGGGGGGCTACGAGCAGTACTTC.